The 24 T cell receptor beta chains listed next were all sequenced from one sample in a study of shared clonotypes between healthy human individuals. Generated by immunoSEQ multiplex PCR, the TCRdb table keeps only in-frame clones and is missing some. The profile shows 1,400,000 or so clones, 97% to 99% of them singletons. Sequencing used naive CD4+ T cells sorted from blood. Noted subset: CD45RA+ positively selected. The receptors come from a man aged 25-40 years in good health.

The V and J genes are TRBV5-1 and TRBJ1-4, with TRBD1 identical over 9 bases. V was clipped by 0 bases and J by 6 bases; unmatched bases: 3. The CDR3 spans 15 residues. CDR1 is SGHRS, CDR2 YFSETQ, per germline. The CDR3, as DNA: TGCGCCAGCAGCTTGGTCCGGGACAGGGATGAAAAACTGTTTTTT. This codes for CASSLVRDRDEKLFF. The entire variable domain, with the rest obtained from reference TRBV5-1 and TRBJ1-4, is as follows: KAGVTQTPRYLIKTRGQQVTLSCSPISGHRSVSWYQQTPGQGLQFLFEYFSETQRNKGNFPGRFSGRQFSNSRSEMNVSTLELGDSALYLCASSLVRDRDEKLFFGSGTQLSVL.

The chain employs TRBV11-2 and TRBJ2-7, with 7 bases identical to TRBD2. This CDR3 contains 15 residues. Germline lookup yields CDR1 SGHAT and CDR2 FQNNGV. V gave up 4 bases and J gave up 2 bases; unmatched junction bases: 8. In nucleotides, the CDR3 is TGTGCCAGCAGCTCAAGCCCCGGGACTACCTACGAGCAGTACTTC. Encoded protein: CASSSSPGTTYEQYF.

CDR3 in amino acids: CASSTLRSEEETQYF. The DNA of the CDR3 is TGTGCCAGCAGCACCCTCAGGTCCGAGGAAGAGACCCAGTACTTC. The V call is TRBV5-4, the J call TRBJ2-5; no clear D. The CDR3 is 15 amino acids. V lost 4 bases and J 3 bases, leaving 16 bases between the germline ends. From germline, CDR1 is SGHNT and CDR2 YYREEE (reference sequence).

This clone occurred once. CDR3 protein: CASSIPGQESYF. Written as DNA, the CDR3 is TGTGCCAGCAGCATACCGGGACAAGAATCATACTTC. The gene calls are TRBV28 and TRBJ2-7, with D possibly TRBD1 on 6 matching bases. The CDR3 loop spans 12 amino acids. Germline V gene sequence: CDR1 MDHEN, CDR2 SYDVKM. V was pared by 6 bases and J by 13 bases, with 19 bases between.

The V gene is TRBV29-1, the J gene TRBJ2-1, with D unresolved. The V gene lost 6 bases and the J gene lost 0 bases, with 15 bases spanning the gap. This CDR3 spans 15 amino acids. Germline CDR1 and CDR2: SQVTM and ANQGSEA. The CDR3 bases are TGCAGCGTCGTACCGACCGTGGGCTCCTACAATGAGCAGTTCTTC. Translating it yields CSVVPTVGSYNEQFF.

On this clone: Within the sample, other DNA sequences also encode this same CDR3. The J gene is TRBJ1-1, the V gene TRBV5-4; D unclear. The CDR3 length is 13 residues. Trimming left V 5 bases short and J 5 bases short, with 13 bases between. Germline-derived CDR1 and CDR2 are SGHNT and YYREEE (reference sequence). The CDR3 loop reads CASSLAGRTEAFF. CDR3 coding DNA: TGTGCCAGCAGTCTGGCCGGGCGTACTGAAGCTTTCTTT. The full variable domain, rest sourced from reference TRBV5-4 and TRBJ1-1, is ETGVTQSPTHLIKTRGQQVTLRCSSQSGHNTVSWYQQALGQGPQFIFQYYREEENGRGNFPPRFSGLQFPNYSSELNVNALELDDSALYLCASSLAGRTEAFFGQGTRLTVV.

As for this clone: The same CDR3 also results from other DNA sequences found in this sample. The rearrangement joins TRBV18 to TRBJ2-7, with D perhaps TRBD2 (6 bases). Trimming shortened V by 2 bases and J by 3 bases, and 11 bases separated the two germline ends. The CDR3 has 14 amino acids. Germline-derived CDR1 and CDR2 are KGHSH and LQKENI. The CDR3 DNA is TGTGCCAGCTCACCATTGGCGGGGAACTACGAGCAGTACTTC. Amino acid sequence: CASSPLAGNYEQYF.

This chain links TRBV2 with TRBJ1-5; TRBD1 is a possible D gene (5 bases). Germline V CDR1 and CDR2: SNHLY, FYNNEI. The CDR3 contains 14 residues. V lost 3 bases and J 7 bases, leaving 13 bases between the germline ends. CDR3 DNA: TGTGCCAGCAGTGATTTGGGGGTGAGGCAGCCCCAGCATTTT. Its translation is CASSDLGVRQPQHF.

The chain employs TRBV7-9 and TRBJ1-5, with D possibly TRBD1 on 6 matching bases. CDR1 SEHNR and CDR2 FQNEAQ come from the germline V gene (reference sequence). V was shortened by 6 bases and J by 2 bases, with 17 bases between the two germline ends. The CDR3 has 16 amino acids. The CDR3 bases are TGTGCCAGCAGTCATCAGGTCGGGGGCGGCAATCAGCCCCAGCATTTT. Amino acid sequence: CASSHQVGGGNQPQHF.

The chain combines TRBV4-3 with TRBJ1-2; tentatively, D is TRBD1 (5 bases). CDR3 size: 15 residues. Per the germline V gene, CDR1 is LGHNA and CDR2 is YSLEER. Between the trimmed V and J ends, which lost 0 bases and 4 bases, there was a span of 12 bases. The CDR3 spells CASSQDSQGVYGYTF. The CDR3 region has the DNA TGCGCCAGCAGCCAAGATTCTCAGGGAGTCTATGGCTACACCTTC.

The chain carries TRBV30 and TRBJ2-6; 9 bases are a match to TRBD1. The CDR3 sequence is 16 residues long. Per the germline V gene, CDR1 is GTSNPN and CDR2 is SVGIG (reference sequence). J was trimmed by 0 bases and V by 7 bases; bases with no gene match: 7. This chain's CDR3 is CAYTGGANSGANVLTF. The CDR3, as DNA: TGTGCCTACACAGGGGGCGCGAACTCTGGGGCCAACGTCCTGACTTTC.

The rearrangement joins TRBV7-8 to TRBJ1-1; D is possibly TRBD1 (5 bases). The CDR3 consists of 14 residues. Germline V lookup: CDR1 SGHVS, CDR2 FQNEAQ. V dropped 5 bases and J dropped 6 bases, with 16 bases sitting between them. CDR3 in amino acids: CASSKQQGGSEAFF. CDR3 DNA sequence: TGTGCCAGCAGCAAACAGCAGGGTGGGTCTGAAGCTTTCTTT.

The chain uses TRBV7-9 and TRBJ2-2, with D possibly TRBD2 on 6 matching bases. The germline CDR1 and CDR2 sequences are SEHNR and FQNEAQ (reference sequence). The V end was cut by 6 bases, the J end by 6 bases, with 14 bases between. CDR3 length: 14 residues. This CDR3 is CASSFMRGSGELFF. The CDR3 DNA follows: TGTGCCAGCAGTTTTATGCGGGGTTCCGGGGAGCTGTTTTTT.

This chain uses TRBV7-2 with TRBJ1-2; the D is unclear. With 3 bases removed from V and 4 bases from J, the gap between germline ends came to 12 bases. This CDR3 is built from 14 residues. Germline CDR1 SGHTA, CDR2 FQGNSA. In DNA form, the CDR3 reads TGTGCCAGCAGCTTTGGTCAGGCCAGCTATGGCTACACCTTC. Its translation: CASSFGQASYGYTF.

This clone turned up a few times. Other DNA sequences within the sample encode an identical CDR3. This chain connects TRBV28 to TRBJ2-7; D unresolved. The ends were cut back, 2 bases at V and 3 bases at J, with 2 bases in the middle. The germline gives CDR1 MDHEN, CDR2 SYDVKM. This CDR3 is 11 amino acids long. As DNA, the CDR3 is TGTGCCAGCAGTTTAAACTACGAGCAGTACTTC. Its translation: CASSLNYEQYF.

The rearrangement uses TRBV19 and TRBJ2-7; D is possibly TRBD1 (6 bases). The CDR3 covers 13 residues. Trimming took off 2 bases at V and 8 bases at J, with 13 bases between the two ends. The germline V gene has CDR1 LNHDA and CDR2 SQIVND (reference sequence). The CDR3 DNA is TGTGCCAGTAGTATACTTCAGGGGCGCAAGCAGTACTTC. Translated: CASSILQGRKQYF. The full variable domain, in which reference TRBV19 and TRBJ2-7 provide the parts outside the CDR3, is DGGITQSPKYLFRKEGQNVTLSCEQNLNHDAMYWYRQDPGQGLRLIYYSQIVNDFQKGDIAEGYSVSREKKESFPLTVTSAQKNPTAFYLCASSILQGRKQYFGPGTRLTVT.

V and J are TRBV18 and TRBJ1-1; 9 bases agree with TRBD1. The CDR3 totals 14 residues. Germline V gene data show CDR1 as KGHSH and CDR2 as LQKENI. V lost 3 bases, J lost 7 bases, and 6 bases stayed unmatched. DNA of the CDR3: TGTGCCAGCTCACCCGGGACAGGGCTGGGTGAAGCTTTCTTT. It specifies CASSPGTGLGEAFF.

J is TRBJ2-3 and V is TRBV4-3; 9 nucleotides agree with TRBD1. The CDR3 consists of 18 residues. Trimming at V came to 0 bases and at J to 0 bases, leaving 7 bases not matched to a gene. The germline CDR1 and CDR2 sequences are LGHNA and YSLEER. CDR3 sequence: CASSQDGRTGASTDTQYF. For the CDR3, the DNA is TGCGCCAGCAGCCAAGATGGGAGGACAGGGGCAAGCACAGATACGCAGTATTTT.

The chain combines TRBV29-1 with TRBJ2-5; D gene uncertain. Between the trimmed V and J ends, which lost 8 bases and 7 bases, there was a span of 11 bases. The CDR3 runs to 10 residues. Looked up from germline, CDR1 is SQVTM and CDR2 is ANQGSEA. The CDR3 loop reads CSLQSGTQYF. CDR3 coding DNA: TGCAGCTTGCAGAGTGGGACCCAGTACTTC.

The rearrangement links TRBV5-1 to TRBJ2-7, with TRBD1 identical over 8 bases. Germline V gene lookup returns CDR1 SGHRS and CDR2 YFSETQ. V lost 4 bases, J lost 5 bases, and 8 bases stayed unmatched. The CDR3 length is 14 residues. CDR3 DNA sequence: TGCGCCAGCAGCCAGAACCCGGGACAGGACGAGCAGTACTTC. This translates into CASSQNPGQDEQYF. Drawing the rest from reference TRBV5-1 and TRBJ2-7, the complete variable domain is KAGVTQTPRYLIKTRGQQVTLSCSPISGHRSVSWYQQTPGQGLQFLFEYFSETQRNKGNFPGRFSGRQFSNSRSEMNVSTLELGDSALYLCASSQNPGQDEQYFGPGTRLTVT.

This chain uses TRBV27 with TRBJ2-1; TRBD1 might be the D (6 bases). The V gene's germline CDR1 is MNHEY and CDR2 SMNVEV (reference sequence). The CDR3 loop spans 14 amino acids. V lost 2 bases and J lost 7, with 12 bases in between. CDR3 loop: CASSLTGTSNEQFF. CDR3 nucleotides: TGTGCCAGCAGTTTAACCGGGACATCAAATGAGCAGTTCTTC.

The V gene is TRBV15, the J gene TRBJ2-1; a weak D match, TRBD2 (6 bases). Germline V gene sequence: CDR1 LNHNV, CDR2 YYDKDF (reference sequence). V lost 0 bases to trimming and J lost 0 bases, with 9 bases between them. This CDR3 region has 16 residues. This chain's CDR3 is CATSRDRGSSYNEQFF. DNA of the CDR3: TGTGCCACCAGCAGAGATCGGGGGAGCTCCTACAATGAGCAGTTCTTC.

CDR3 in DNA: TGTGCCAGCAGTACGGACGGTGGAATCATTCAGTACTTC. Its protein is CASSTDGGIIQYF. The chain carries TRBV6-1 and TRBJ2-4; D is ambiguous. The CDR3 is 13 residues long. The V and J ends lost 5 bases and 9 bases respectively, with 14 bases between them. Germline assignment: CDR1 MNHNS and CDR2 SASEGT.

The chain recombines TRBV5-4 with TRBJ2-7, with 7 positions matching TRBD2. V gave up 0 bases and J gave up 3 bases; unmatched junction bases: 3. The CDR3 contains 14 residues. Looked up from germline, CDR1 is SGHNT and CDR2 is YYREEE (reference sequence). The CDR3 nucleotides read TGTGCCAGCAGCTTGGGCGGGGGAAACTACGAGCAGTACTTC. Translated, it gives CASSLGGGNYEQYF.